Listed here are 26 T cell receptor beta chains from one sample, sequenced in a study of early T cells in non-severe SARS-CoV-2 infection. TCRdb recomputed calls from the 5' RACE reads with MiXCR, one row per CDR3 protein. Altogether around 28,000 distinct CDR3 sequences are present, approximately 5.3% being singletons, with the ten largest covering around 4%. Sequenced material: whole blood. The receptors were sampled from an adult who was a healthcare worker with PCR-confirmed SARS-CoV-2 infection or an uninfected control (not recorded which).

This clonotype appeared once. Given a much more abundant clone one base away, this may be a read error. The gene calls are TRBV20-1 and TRBJ2-3, with TRBD2 matching 11 bases. Trimming took 8 bases from V and 4 from J; bases not matched to a gene: 5. Per the germline V gene, CDR1 is DFQATT and CDR2 is SNEGSKA (reference sequence). This CDR3 is built from 13 residues. DNA of the CDR3: TGCAGTTCTAAGACTAGCGGGGCAGATACGCAGTATTTT. Translating it yields CSSKTSGADTQYF.

The CDR3 DNA is TGTGCCAGCACCCAGGCCGGGAGGGCCGGGACCAAAAACATTCAGTACTTC. This codes for CASTQAGRAGTKNIQYF. This sequence joins TRBV6-5 and TRBJ2-4; 8 nucleotides align to TRBD2. With V trimmed by 7 bases and J by 2 bases, 13 bases remained unmatched. This CDR3 has 17 residues. The V gene's germline CDR1 is MNHEY and CDR2 SVGAGI.

With respect to this clonotype: This likely comes from a read error, as the CDR3 has no conserved phenylalanine or tryptophan at its end. The chain links TRBV25-1 to TRBJ1-2, with TRBD1 as a possible D gene (5 bases). The CDR3 has 14 amino acids. V lost 3 bases, J lost 7 bases, and 15 bases lay in between. The germline gives CDR1 MGHDK, CDR2 SYGVNS. In DNA, the CDR3 is TGTGCCAGCAGTGATCGGACATGGCTTACTGGCTACACCATC. Encoded protein: CASSDRTWLTGYTI.

The chain couples TRBV7-7 to TRBJ1-1, with D possibly TRBD1 on 5 matching bases. V was clipped by 3 bases and J by 8 bases, with 7 bases between them. In germline, CDR1 is SSHAT, CDR2 FNYEAQ (reference sequence). The CDR3 consists of 11 residues. DNA of the CDR3: TGTGCCAGCAGCTTGACAGTGGAAGCTTTCTTT. Residues: CASSLTVEAFF.

This clonotype has ten or more counts. The chain combines TRBV7-6 with TRBJ2-1, with 9 nucleotides matching TRBD2. The ends lost 3 bases at V and 10 bases at J; junction bases unmatched: 10. CDR3 size: 15 residues. Per the germline V gene, CDR1 is SGHVS and CDR2 is FNYEAQ. The CDR3 reads CASSLTGLAMDEQFF. DNA for the CDR3: TGTGCCAGCAGCTTGACGGGACTAGCAATGGACGAGCAGTTCTTC.

This clonotype occurred many times. This chain joins TRBV27 and TRBJ1-2; weak D call: TRBD1 (6 bases). Germline V gives CDR1 MNHEY, CDR2 SMNVEV (reference sequence). Trimming cost V 7 bases and J 8 bases, with 17 bases left between them. The CDR3 covers 13 residues. Here the CDR3 DNA reads TGTGCCAGCACTTCTCAGGGACAACTCGGCTACACCTTC. Its protein is CASTSQGQLGYTF.

This clonotype was counted many times. J is TRBJ2-3 and V is TRBV27, with TRBD1 matching over 9 bases. The CDR3 contains 15 residues. Germline V gene data show CDR1 as MNHEY and CDR2 as SMNVEV (reference sequence). With 4 bases clipped from V and 2 bases from J, the junction kept 4 bases outside the gene matches. DNA for the CDR3: TGTGCCAGCAGTTGGGGACAGGGAACCACAGATACGCAGTATTTT. It encodes CASSWGQGTTDTQYF.

This clonotype was seen repeatedly, ten times or more. V is TRBV20-1 and J is TRBJ2-1, with 10 bases lining up with TRBD1. This CDR3 has 14 residues. J was trimmed by 10 bases and V by 2 bases; bases with no gene match: 8. Germline values: CDR1 DFQATT, CDR2 SNEGSKA (reference sequence). CDR3: CSARLDRGSWEQFF. Here the CDR3 DNA reads TGCAGTGCTAGATTGGACAGGGGGAGCTGGGAGCAGTTCTTC.

This clonotype was detected ten times or more. The chain recombines TRBV12-3 or TRBV12-4 with TRBJ1-5; D perhaps matches TRBD1 (5 bases). V was trimmed by 3 bases and J by 6 bases, leaving 12 bases between them. The CDR3 contains 14 residues. The CDR3 DNA is TGTGCCAGCAGTTTGCGTCCGAGGGGTCAGCCCCAGCATTTT. Translating gives CASSLRPRGQPQHF.

This clonotype was counted at least ten times. The V call is TRBV5-1, the J call TRBJ2-1, with TRBD2 matching over 9 bases. CDR3 size: 15 residues. Trimming took 7 bases from V and 0 from J; bases not matched to a gene: 5. CDR1 is SGHRS, CDR2 YFSETQ, per germline. CDR3 in amino acids: CASEGSGSSYNEQFF. Written as DNA, the CDR3 is TGCGCCAGCGAGGGTAGCGGGAGCTCCTACAATGAGCAGTTCTTC. The whole variable domain, remainder taken from reference TRBV5-1 and TRBJ2-1, is KAGVTQTPRYLIKTRGQQVTLSCSPISGHRSVSWYQQTPGQGLQFLFEYFSETQRNKGNFPGRFSGRQFSNSRSEMNVSTLELGDSALYLCASEGSGSSYNEQFFGPGTRLTVL.

This clonotype was recorded many times. This chain links TRBV19 with TRBJ2-2; D gene ambiguous. The V gene's germline CDR1 is LNHDA and CDR2 SQIVND (reference sequence). Trimming pared 0 bases from V and 5 bases from J, leaving 7 bases between. The CDR3 extends over 14 amino acids. CDR3 amino acids: CASSIDSRTGELFF. The CDR3 region has the DNA TGTGCCAGTAGTATAGATAGTCGGACCGGGGAGCTGTTTTTT.

At least ten counts were recorded for this clonotype. The chain is built from TRBV5-8 and TRBJ2-1; tentatively, D is TRBD2 (6 bases). This CDR3 is 14 amino acids long. CDR1 is SGHTS and CDR2 is YDEGEE in the germline V gene. V lost 4 bases and J lost 7, with 15 bases in between. This CDR3 is CASSPGLSENEQFF. The CDR3 region has the DNA TGTGCCAGCAGCCCGGGACTTTCTGAAAATGAGCAGTTCTTC.

In this sample, this clonotype turned up a few times. The rearrangement joins TRBV19 to TRBJ2-1; D uncertain. The CDR3 has 15 residues. V dropped 0 bases and J dropped 7 bases, with 13 bases sitting between them. CDR1 LNHDA and CDR2 SQIVND come from the germline V gene (reference sequence). The CDR3 DNA follows: TGTGCCAGTAGTATAGACCGGGCCCCGAGAAATGAGCAGTTCTTC. Translation gives CASSIDRAPRNEQFF.

The CDR3 DNA reads TGTGCCAGTAGTGTTTCGGGACTTGGTGGCTACACCTTC. Translated: CASSVSGLGGYTF. This chain joins TRBV19 and TRBJ1-2; TRBD1 is a possible D gene (5 bases). The CDR3 has 13 residues. V gave up 5 bases and J gave up 7 bases, with 14 bases separating them. Germline V gene sequence: CDR1 LNHDA, CDR2 SQIVND (reference sequence).

This clonotype has a count of ten or more. V gene TRBV4-3 combines with J gene TRBJ2-7; possible D gene TRBD2, 6 bases. Trimming took off 1 base at V and 9 bases at J, with 10 bases between the two ends. This CDR3 region has 12 residues. Germline V gene lookup returns CDR1 LGHNA and CDR2 YSLEER. The CDR3 protein is CASSQGGGLQYF. The CDR3, as DNA: TGCGCCAGCAGCCAAGGGGGAGGCCTGCAGTACTTC.

This clonotype was seen a handful of times. The chain recombines TRBV29-1 with TRBJ2-5; 12 bases map to TRBD2. Germline V CDR1 and CDR2: SQVTM, ANQGSEA. V shed 4 bases and J 5 bases; nucleotides not matched to a gene: 2. The CDR3 extends over 13 amino acids. In nucleotides, the CDR3 is TGCAGCGTTGGACTAGCGGGAGCCGAGACCCAGTACTTC. Translating gives CSVGLAGAETQYF.

This clonotype has ten or more counts. V is TRBV7-2 and J is TRBJ2-1; 10 bases align to TRBD1. The trim removed 6 bases at V and 10 bases at J, leaving 9 bases unmatched. The CDR3 is made up of 14 amino acids. Per the germline V gene, CDR1 is SGHTA and CDR2 is FQGNSA. The CDR3 DNA follows: TGTGCCAGCAGTCCAGACAGGGGGCGAAGAGAGCAGTTCTTC. Translated: CASSPDRGRREQFF.

Ten or more counts support this clonotype. This chain connects TRBV20-1 to TRBJ1-5, with TRBD1 matching over 7 bases. CDR3 length: 14 amino acids. In germline, CDR1 is DFQATT, CDR2 SNEGSKA (reference sequence). Trimming cost V 0 bases and J 7 bases; bases outside gene matches: 6. CDR3 bases: TGCAGTGCTAGAGATAACAGGGGAGGCCAGCCCCAGCATTTT. This codes for CSARDNRGGQPQHF.

This clonotype showed up just a few times. The V gene is TRBV2, the J gene TRBJ1-4, with D perhaps TRBD1 (5 bases). CDR3 size: 13 residues. CDR1 and CDR2 from the germline V gene are SNHLY and FYNNEI. The germline V and J ends were trimmed by 7 bases and 8 bases, with 14 bases remaining between them. CDR3 DNA sequence: TGTGCCAGCATCCAGGGCCACAGGGAAAAACTGTTTTTT. Protein sequence: CASIQGHREKLFF.

This clonotype appeared many times. The chain recombines TRBV7-8 with TRBJ2-3; 8 bases line up with TRBD2. The CDR3 consists of 18 residues. Germline lookup yields CDR1 SGHVS and CDR2 FQNEAQ. V lost 0 bases to trimming and J lost 7 bases; unmatched junction nucleotides: 15. The chain's CDR3 is CASSLAVGWTSTPYTQYF. DNA for the CDR3: TGTGCCAGCAGCTTAGCGGTGGGATGGACTAGCACCCCGTATACGCAGTATTTT.

The sample holds many counts of this clonotype. The chain carries TRBV6-5 and TRBJ1-1; the D is unclear. This CDR3 comprises 14 residues. CDR1 and CDR2 from the germline V gene are MNHEY and SVGAGI. V lost 5 bases and J 1 base, leaving 11 bases between the germline ends. CDR3 region: CASSDRRQNTEAFF. Here the CDR3 DNA reads TGTGCCAGCAGTGACCGGAGACAGAACACTGAAGCTTTCTTT.

This clonotype was counted at least ten times. The V and J genes are TRBV27 and TRBJ2-7; D gene uncertain. V dropped 6 bases and J dropped 6 bases, with 15 bases sitting between them. This CDR3 has 13 residues. The germline V gene encodes CDR1 MNHEY and CDR2 SMNVEV (reference sequence). The CDR3 sequence: CASSRSPGSEQYF. The CDR3 region has the DNA TGTGCCAGCAGCCGGAGCCCCGGATCCGAGCAGTACTTC.

At least ten counts were recorded for this clonotype. The V gene is TRBV6-5, the J gene TRBJ1-2; the D is unclear. This CDR3 region has 13 residues. With 6 bases removed from V and 6 bases from J, the gap between germline ends came to 14 bases. Germline CDR1 MNHEY, CDR2 SVGAGI. CDR3 DNA: TGTGCCAGCAGCGACCGAACTCCTAATGGCTACACCTTC. The encoded protein is CASSDRTPNGYTF.

The table lists this clonotype with many counts. The chain is built from TRBV5-1 and TRBJ2-5; D call uncertain. Between the trimmed V and J ends, which lost 3 bases and 2 bases, there was a span of 5 bases. The CDR3 sequence is 12 residues long. From germline, CDR1 is SGHRS and CDR2 YFSETQ. The CDR3 protein is CASSSSQETQYF. The DNA of the CDR3 is TGCGCCAGCAGCTCCTCTCAAGAGACCCAGTACTTC. Full variable domain (outside the CDR3, taken from reference TRBV5-1 and TRBJ2-5): KAGVTQTPRYLIKTRGQQVTLSCSPISGHRSVSWYQQTPGQGLQFLFEYFSETQRNKGNFPGRFSGRQFSNSRSEMNVSTLELGDSALYLCASSSSQETQYFGPGTRLLVL.

This clonotype has ten or more counts. This rearrangement joins TRBV20-1 to TRBJ1-2; D is unresolved. Germline V CDR1 and CDR2: DFQATT, SNEGSKA (reference sequence). The CDR3 is made up of 13 amino acids. V was shortened by 4 bases and J by 5 bases, with 14 bases between the two germline ends. This chain's CDR3 is CSAKAAAPYGYTF. The CDR3 coding sequence is TGCAGTGCTAAAGCGGCCGCTCCGTATGGCTACACCTTC.

There are many counts of this clonotype. This sequence joins TRBV29-1 and TRBJ2-5, with TRBD2 matching 10 bases. The CDR3 length is 13 residues. Germline values: CDR1 SQVTM, CDR2 ANQGSEA. Trimming took 5 bases from V and 5 from J; bases not matched to a gene: 5. The CDR3 nucleotides are TGCAGCGTTAGAGCGGGAGGGCCGGAGACCCAGTACTTC. Translation gives CSVRAGGPETQYF.